These 32 T cell receptor beta chains share one sample of origin, sequenced in a study of cytomegalovirus exposure and HLA in healthy donors. The PCR ran on 60 Vbeta and 13 Jbeta primers. This table comes from immunoSEQ multiplex PCR, and its TCRdb copy is limited to in-frame clones, with some not included. The sample carries about 130,000 clones, approximately 75% recorded once. Source material: PBMCs. The receptors stem from a woman in her thirties or forties in good health and CMV-seropositive.

This chain links TRBV4-1 with TRBJ1-5; D gene ambiguous. The V gene's germline CDR1 is MGHRA and CDR2 YSYEKL. The ends were cut back, 1 base at V and 6 bases at J, with 13 bases in the middle. There are 15 residues in the CDR3. The CDR3 region has the DNA TGCGCCAGCAGCCAAGGCGTTGAGGCCCCTCAGCCCCAGCATTTT. This codes for CASSQGVEAPQPQHF.

This clone was seen a single time. This sequence joins TRBV5-1 and TRBJ1-6; maybe TRBD1 (5 bases). V was pared by 2 bases and J by 7 bases, with 10 bases between. The CDR3 loop spans 14 amino acids. Germline-derived CDR1 and CDR2 are SGHRS and YFSETQ. The CDR3 is CASSLQDGNSPLHF. For the CDR3, the DNA is TGCGCCAGCAGCTTACAGGACGGAAATTCACCCCTCCACTTT.

J is TRBJ2-7 and V is TRBV5-5, with a weak D call TRBD1 (5 bases). The CDR3 extends over 14 amino acids. CDR1 is SGHKS, CDR2 YYEKEE, per germline (reference sequence). Trimming left V 7 bases short and J 0 bases short, with 14 bases between. The DNA of the CDR3 is TGTGCCAGCCGCCGCGGTGGGGCCTCCTACGAGCAGTACTTC. This sequence encodes CASRRGGASYEQYF.

CDR3 sequence: CASSIGNRVNQPQHF. Here the CDR3 DNA reads TGTGCCAGTAGTATAGGAAACAGGGTCAATCAGCCCCAGCATTTT. The chain is built from TRBV19 and TRBJ1-5, with D possibly being TRBD1 (6 bases). Germline lookup yields CDR1 LNHDA and CDR2 SQIVND (reference sequence). The CDR3 extends over 15 amino acids. V lost 1 base to trimming and J lost 3 bases, with 10 bases between them.

The rearrangement uses TRBV5-4 and TRBJ2-5; D ambiguous. Trimming stripped 4 bases from V and 7 bases from J, with 8 bases between. Germline CDR1 reads SGHNT; CDR2 reads YYREEE (reference sequence). The CDR3 consists of 11 residues. The CDR3 region has the DNA TGTGCCAGCAGCCGCCTAGGGACCCAGTACTTC. Protein: CASSRLGTQYF.

The CDR3 DNA sequence: TGTGCCTGCGAATCAGCGGGAGGGACTCGTAACGAGCAGTTCTTC. It yields the protein CACESAGGTRNEQFF. V usage is TRBV6-1 and J usage is TRBJ2-1, with 10 bases matching TRBD2. This CDR3 region has 15 residues. V shed 11 bases, J shed 10 bases, and the junction held 17 bases outside the gene matches. Germline V gene data show CDR1 as MNHNS and CDR2 as SASEGT.

The chain combines TRBV6-1 with TRBJ1-1, with unresolved D. The CDR3 covers 12 residues. Germline CDR1 MNHNS, CDR2 SASEGT. V shed 6 bases and J shed 1 base, with 6 bases lying between them. The CDR3 sequence is CASRKQNTEAFF. The CDR3 DNA follows: TGTGCCAGCAGAAAACAGAACACTGAAGCTTTCTTT.

This clone was found a few times. The chain recombines TRBV9 with TRBJ2-1; 8 bases align to TRBD2. The germline V gene has CDR1 SGDLS and CDR2 YYNGEE. This CDR3 is built from 16 residues. J gave up 2 bases and V 6 bases, and 10 bases lay outside the gene matches. CDR3 sequence (DNA): TGTGCCAGCACCGACAGCGGGAGTTCCACCTACAATGAGCAGTTCTTC. Translation: CASTDSGSSTYNEQFF. Full variable domain (rest looked up from reference TRBV9 and TRBJ2-1): DSGVTQTPKHLITATGQRVTLRCSPRSGDLSVYWYQQSLDQGLQFLIQYYNGEERAKGNILERFSAQQFPDLHSELNLSSLELGDSALYFCASTDSGSSTYNEQFFGPGTRLTVL.

This clone has a handful of counts. The V gene is TRBV19, the J gene TRBJ1-1; TRBD1 might be the D (5 bases). This CDR3 has 14 residues. Germline V lookup: CDR1 LNHDA, CDR2 SQIVND (reference sequence). Between the trimmed V and J ends, which lost 3 bases and 1 base, there was a span of 9 bases. CDR3 sequence (DNA): TGTGCCAGTAGTATCCGGACACAGAACACTGAAGCTTTCTTT. Its translation: CASSIRTQNTEAFF.

This rearrangement joins TRBV7-9 to TRBJ1-1; D not certain. The germline V gene encodes CDR1 SEHNR and CDR2 FQNEAQ (reference sequence). The V and J ends lost 1 base and 0 bases respectively, with 15 bases between them. The CDR3 is 17 amino acids. For the CDR3, the DNA is TGTGCCAGCAGCTTAGGAGGGCCTACCGCCATGAACACTGAAGCTTTCTTT. It translates to CASSLGGPTAMNTEAFF.

The chain links TRBV12-5 to TRBJ2-6; D ambiguous. The V and J ends lost 6 bases and 4 bases respectively, with 16 bases between them. Germline V gives CDR1 LGHNT, CDR2 FRNRAP. The CDR3 runs to 16 residues. The CDR3 nucleotides read TGTGCTAGTGGAAAGCCTTTGACTGGGGGGGCCAACGTCCTGACTTTC. Its protein product is CASGKPLTGGANVLTF. Full variable domain (outside the CDR3, taken from reference TRBV12-5 and TRBJ2-6): DARVTQTPRHKVTEMGQEVTMRCQPILGHNTVFWYRQTMMQGLELLAYFRNRAPLDDSGMPKDRFSAEMPDATLATLKIQPSEPRDSAVYFCASGKPLTGGANVLTFGAGSRLTVL.

This sequence joins TRBV9 and TRBJ1-2, with TRBD1 matching over 9 bases. Germline V gene sequence: CDR1 SGDLS, CDR2 YYNGEE. V was pared by 3 bases and J by 6 bases, with 6 bases of the junction left unmatched. The CDR3 covers 14 residues. The DNA of the CDR3 is TGTGCCAGCAGCGACAGGGGGCGCAGGGATGGCTACACCTTC. As protein: CASSDRGRRDGYTF. The whole variable domain, remainder taken from reference TRBV9 and TRBJ1-2, is DSGVTQTPKHLITATGQRVTLRCSPRSGDLSVYWYQQSLDQGLQFLIQYYNGEERAKGNILERFSAQQFPDLHSELNLSSLELGDSALYFCASSDRGRRDGYTFGSGTRLTVV.

The genes are TRBV7-8 and TRBJ1-2, with a weak D call TRBD1 (5 bases). The CDR3 is made up of 16 amino acids. Germline-derived CDR1 and CDR2 are SGHVS and FQNEAQ. V was shortened by 5 bases and J by 8 bases, with 24 bases between the two germline ends. The CDR3 DNA follows: TGTGCCAGCAGCACTAGGGAGGGCAGGGTATTAGGGGGCTACACCTTC. It codes for CASSTREGRVLGGYTF.

V is TRBV4-1 and J is TRBJ2-2; possible D gene TRBD1, 6 bases. The germline CDR1 and CDR2 sequences are MGHRA and YSYEKL. The CDR3 is 17 amino acids. Between the trimmed V and J ends, which lost 0 bases and 0 bases, there was a span of 11 bases. The CDR3 sequence is CASSQEHRTANTGELFF. The CDR3 nucleotides read TGCGCCAGCAGCCAAGAACATCGGACAGCGAACACCGGGGAGCTGTTTTTT.

The DNA for the CDR3 is TGTGCCAGCATCTTACCAGGAACTGGGGGGTCCGGAAACACCATATATTTT. Its translation: CASILPGTGGSGNTIYF. The rearrangement joins TRBV27 to TRBJ1-3; D may be TRBD1 (5 bases). Germline V gene sequence: CDR1 MNHEY, CDR2 SMNVEV (reference sequence). Trimming cost V 7 bases and J 4 bases, with 23 bases left between them. This CDR3 comprises 17 residues.

This chain joins TRBV2 and TRBJ1-3; maybe TRBD1 (5 bases). Germline-derived CDR1 and CDR2 are SNHLY and FYNNEI. The CDR3 sequence is 16 residues long. The V and J ends lost 1 base and 4 bases respectively, with 14 bases between them. The CDR3, as DNA: TGTGCCAGCAGTGAAGACGTGACAGCAGGAGGAAACACCATATATTTT. It is translated as CASSEDVTAGGNTIYF.

The rearrangement joins TRBV6-5 to TRBJ2-7; a weak D match, TRBD2 (5 bases). The V end was cut by 5 bases, the J end by 4 bases, with 12 bases between. Germline V gene data show CDR1 as MNHEY and CDR2 as SVGAGI. CDR3 size: 13 residues. The CDR3 nucleotides are TGTGCCAGCAGTCGAATCAGGACTTACGAGCAGTACTTC. Its translation is CASSRIRTYEQYF.

The V and J genes are TRBV7-2 and TRBJ2-4, with D unresolved. With 5 bases removed from V and 7 bases from J, the gap between germline ends came to 15 bases. CDR1 is SGHTA, CDR2 FQGNSA, per germline. The CDR3 has 14 amino acids. DNA for the CDR3: TGTGCCAGCAGCACCGTACAGCTCAGGAACATTCAGTACTTC. Its translation: CASSTVQLRNIQYF.

This chain joins TRBV10-1 and TRBJ2-1, with 8 bases fitting TRBD2. The CDR3 contains 13 residues. From germline, CDR1 is WNHNN and CDR2 SYGVQD (reference sequence). V trimming: 5 bases; J trimming: 4 bases; junction bases outside the gene matches: 1. In nucleotides, the CDR3 is TGCGCCAGCAGTTCTAGCGGGTACAATGAGCAGTTCTTC. It specifies CASSSSGYNEQFF.

The chain uses TRBV6-1 and TRBJ1-5, with D tentatively TRBD1 (6 bases). CDR3 length: 13 residues. Germline loops: CDR1 MNHNS, CDR2 SASEGT. Trimming pared 6 bases from V and 3 bases from J, leaving 9 bases between. The CDR3 reads CASRDSSNQPQHF. DNA for the CDR3: TGTGCCAGCAGGGACAGTTCCAATCAGCCCCAGCATTTT.

This clone was found a few times. J is TRBJ2-7 and V is TRBV7-3; D possibly corresponds to TRBD2 (6 bases). V dropped 2 bases and J dropped 5 bases, with 13 bases sitting between them. The CDR3 loop spans 14 amino acids. Germline values: CDR1 SGHTA, CDR2 FQGTGA. Here the CDR3 DNA reads TGTGCCAGCAGCTTAGATGGTCGCGGGAACGAGCAGTACTTC. Translated: CASSLDGRGNEQYF.

In this sample, this clone turned up once. Other DNA sequences from this sample encode an identical CDR3 as well. Here the CDR3 reads CASSLDQGGTEAFF. CDR3 DNA sequence: TGTGCCAGCAGCTTGGACCAGGGCGGAACTGAAGCTTTCTTT. The V call is TRBV5-4, the J call TRBJ1-1; TRBD1 might be the D (5 bases). V was cut by 0 bases and J by 5 bases, with 11 bases left in between. The length of the CDR3 is 14 residues. Per the germline V gene, CDR1 is SGHNT and CDR2 is YYREEE (reference sequence).

This clone was seen a single time. This chain uses TRBV7-3 with TRBJ2-1; 8 nucleotides line up with TRBD2. The J segment lost 9 bases and the V segment lost 3 bases, leaving 4 bases of the junction unmatched. From germline, CDR1 is SGHTA and CDR2 FQGTGA. The CDR3 sequence is 13 residues long. The CDR3 DNA is TGTGCCAGCAGCTTTAGCGGGGAAGGTGAGCAGTTCTTC. This translates into CASSFSGEGEQFF.

This clone turned up a few times. The chain combines TRBV6-6 with TRBJ2-7; 10 bases line up with TRBD2. This CDR3 has 14 amino acids. V shed 6 bases, J shed 2 bases, and the junction held 4 bases outside the gene matches. Germline loops: CDR1 MNHNY, CDR2 SVGAGI (reference sequence). CDR3 in DNA: TGTGCCAGCAGCGCCGGGACTAGCGCCTACGAGCAGTACTTC. It codes for CASSAGTSAYEQYF.

This rearrangement joins TRBV11-3 to TRBJ2-3; 10 bases match TRBD1. This CDR3 region has 15 residues. The trim removed 5 bases at V and 4 bases at J, leaving 6 bases unmatched. In germline, CDR1 is SGHNT, CDR2 YENEEA. CDR3 coding DNA: TGTGCCAGCAGCCCCGGACAGGGGGAGTCAGATACGCAGTATTTT. Translation gives CASSPGQGESDTQYF. The full variable domain, in which reference TRBV11-3 and TRBJ2-3 provide the parts outside the CDR3, is EAGVVQSPRYKIIEKKQPVAFWCNPISGHNTLYWYLQNLGQGPELLIRYENEEAVDDSQLPKDRFSAERLKGVDSTLKIQPAELGDSAVYLCASSPGQGESDTQYFGPGTRLTVL.

The chain has TRBV10-3 and TRBJ2-5, with 7 bases identical to TRBD1. The V and J ends lost 10 bases and 2 bases, in that order; junction bases with no gene match: 7. The CDR3 runs 13 residues. CDR1 and CDR2 (germline): ENHRY, SYGVKD. This chain's CDR3 is CATTDRDQETQYF. In DNA form, the CDR3 reads TGTGCCACCACAGACAGGGATCAAGAGACCCAGTACTTC.

V and J are TRBV6-6 and TRBJ1-3, with TRBD1 matching 7 bases. V lost 8 bases and J lost 4; bases outside the gene matches: 11. CDR3 length: 15 residues. The V gene's germline CDR1 is MNHNY and CDR2 SVGAGI (reference sequence). The CDR3 bases are TGTGCCAGCTTCGTTACCCCGGACAGGGGAAACACCATATATTTT. Its translation: CASFVTPDRGNTIYF.

The gene calls are TRBV5-4 and TRBJ1-4, with D perhaps TRBD1 (6 bases). CDR1 and CDR2 from the germline V gene are SGHNT and YYREEE (reference sequence). The CDR3 totals 16 residues. With 4 bases removed from V and 2 bases from J, the gap between germline ends came to 15 bases. This CDR3 is CASSADRIVTNEKLFF. The DNA of the CDR3 is TGTGCCAGCAGCGCCGACAGGATTGTTACTAATGAAAAACTGTTTTTT.

The gene calls are TRBV27 and TRBJ1-5; no clear D gene. The germline gives CDR1 MNHEY, CDR2 SMNVEV (reference sequence). V shed 10 bases and J shed 11 bases, with 24 bases lying between them. This CDR3 contains 14 residues. The CDR3 DNA reads TGTGCCACTAGAAAGGTTGGAGGGATGTCCTCCCAGCATTTT. Its translation is CATRKVGGMSSQHF.

The chain carries TRBV2 and TRBJ2-1; 7 bases agree with TRBD1. Germline values: CDR1 SNHLY, CDR2 FYNNEI. The CDR3 runs 13 residues. J was trimmed by 3 bases and V by 6 bases; bases with no gene match: 2. The CDR3 nucleotides read TGTGCCAGCAGCGGGGACAGCTACAATGAGCAGTTCTTC. Translated, it gives CASSGDSYNEQFF.

V usage is TRBV7-9 and J usage is TRBJ1-5; D not resolved. Germline loops: CDR1 SEHNR, CDR2 FQNEAQ (reference sequence). The germline V and J ends were trimmed by 5 bases and 7 bases, with 9 bases remaining between them. This CDR3 has 12 amino acids. The CDR3 sequence is CASSPVRQPQHF. The CDR3 bases are TGTGCCAGCAGCCCTGTCAGGCAGCCCCAGCATTTT.

The rearrangement uses TRBV7-9 and TRBJ2-5; D may be TRBD1 (6 bases). The CDR3 contains 16 residues. Germline V gene sequence: CDR1 SEHNR, CDR2 FQNEAQ (reference sequence). V dropped 0 bases and J dropped 7 bases, with 18 bases sitting between them. Written as DNA, the CDR3 is TGTGCCAGCAGCTTAGCGTCTCCGACAGGCGGCGGGACCCAGTACTTC. As protein: CASSLASPTGGGTQYF.